Listed below are T cell receptor beta chains from one sample, sequenced in a study of CD4+ T cells in melanoma. Here immunoSEQ multiplex PCR was the method, and the copy in TCRdb shows in-frame clones only, minus some. This sample carries 55,000 or so clones, roughly three quarters of them seen once, and the ten largest clones take 4.8%. Sequencing was carried out using tumor tissue. The receptors shown here come from a human donor with melanoma. Each CDR3 is given with its conserved first and last residue. The D gene is left open where the match is weak. Only part of the rows carry a size: once, few, many, or a class if the clone is expanded.

>TRBD1|TRBJ2-1|once|TRBV10-3
TGTGCCATCAGTGAGCTCGAACAGGGGGGATACAATGAGCAGTTCTTC
CAISELEQGGYNEQFF
>TRBD1|TRBJ1-1|few|TRBV5-6
TGTGCCAGCAGCCTCGAGACAGGGCGTGCTTTCTTT
CASSLETGRAFF
>.|TRBJ1-1|few|TRBV16
TGTGCCAGCAGCCAATGGGAGGGGGCTGAAGCTTTCTTT
CASSQWEGAEAFF
>.|TRBJ1-1|.|TRBV11-3
TGTGCCAGCAGCTTGGCCGGGGGGCTAGGTGAAGCTTTCTTT
CASSLAGGLGEAFF
>.|TRBJ1-3|.|TRBV5-6
TGTGCCAGCAGCTTCGACAGCTCTGGAAACACCATATATTTT
CASSFDSSGNTIYF
>.|TRBJ1-6|few|TRBV2
TGTGCCAGCAGTGATCTCTATAATTCACCCCTCCACTTT
CASSDLYNSPLHF
>TRBD2|TRBJ2-7|.|TRBV19
TGTGCCAGTAGCTCGGGGCTAGCGGGGTACGAGCAGTACTTC
CASSSGLAGYEQYF
>.|TRBJ2-7|.|TRBV7-8
TGTGCCAGCAGCACCCCGACAGGGACTTTTGACGAGCAGTACTTC
CASSTPTGTFDEQYF
>.|TRBJ1-5|.|TRBV5-1
TGCGCCAGCAGCTCGAGGGGATTGAGCACAGATACGCAGCATTTT
CASSSRGLSTDTQHF
>.|TRBJ2-1|.|TRBV5-1
TGCGCCAGCAGGGACGGGGGCGGTGTCTCCTACAATGAGCAGTTCTTC
CASRDGGGVSYNEQFF
>.|TRBJ2-7|.|TRBV7-9
TGCGCCAGCAGCGGGCGGGACAGATGGGGCGAGCAGTACTTC
CASSGRDRWGEQYF
>TRBD1|TRBJ1-6|.|TRBV4-2
TGTGCCAGCAGCCAAACCCGACAGGGAGGCTCACCCCTCCACTTT
CASSQTRQGGSPLHF
>TRBD1|TRBJ1-2|once|TRBV4-1
TGCGCCAGCAGCCAAGGGACAGGGGGCGTCTATGGCTACACCTTC
CASSQGTGGVYGYTF
>.|TRBJ1-1|.|TRBV27
TGTGCCAGCAGTTCCCCGGGCAGGGGAGCTTTCTTT
CASSSPGRGAFF
>.|TRBJ1-6|.|TRBV28
TGTGCCAGCACCCCGGCAGGAGGGGTCCAAAAATCACCCCTCCACTTT
CASTPAGGVQKSPLHF
>.|TRBJ1-6|.|TRBV4-1
TGCGCCAGCAGCCAAGAAGGGAAGCGGATGAGCTCCTATAATTCACCCCTCCACTTT
CASSQEGKRMSSYNSPLHF
>.|TRBJ2-3|.|TRBV6-6
TGTGCCAGCACTTTGCGGGACGGGAAGGGGCCAGATACGCAGTATTTT
CASTLRDGKGPDTQYF
>.|TRBJ1-1|.|TRBV2
TGTGCCAGCAGTGCCGGGACTCAGAACACTGAAGCTTTCTTT
CASSAGTQNTEAFF
>TRBD1|TRBJ1-2|.|TRBV27
TGTGCCAGCAGTCCCCCGGACAGGTCCGGCTACACCTTC
CASSPPDRSGYTF
>.|TRBJ2-7|.|TRBV9
TGTGCCAGCAGCGTAGACGGGGCATTTAGTTACGAGCAGTACTTC
CASSVDGAFSYEQYF
>.|TRBJ2-7|.|TRBV4-3
TGCGCCAGCAGCCGAGGACATGGTTCCTACGAGCAGTACTTC
CASSRGHGSYEQYF
>.|TRBJ2-1|.|TRBV6-1
TGTGCCAGCAGTGAAAACTTCCGGCGGTTCTTC
CASSENFRRFF
>TRBD1|TRBJ2-7|.|TRBV9
TGTGCCAGCAGCGTAGAGGGACAGGGAACTTACGAGCAGTACTTC
CASSVEGQGTYEQYF
>.|TRBJ2-2|.|TRBV29-1
TGCAGCTCCAGGGTTTTTGAAACCGGGGAGCTGTTTTTT
CSSRVFETGELFF
>.|TRBJ1-5|once|TRBV4-3
TGCGCCAGCAGCCAAGGCCGGTGGGGGCAGGGAAATCAGCCCCAGCATTTT
CASSQGRWGQGNQPQHF
>.|TRBJ2-2|many|TRBV6-1
TGTGCCAGCAGTGAATGGGGCCCCAACACCGGGGAGCTGTTTTTT
CASSEWGPNTGELFF
>.|TRBJ2-7|.|TRBV6-5
TGTGCCAGCAGTGCCCGTGGGGGCGTTAGCTACGAGCAGTACTTC
CASSARGGVSYEQYF
>TRBD2|TRBJ2-5|.|TRBV7-2
TGTGCCAGCAGCTTGCGCGGGGGGGCGAGCAAAGAGACCCAGTACTTC
CASSLRGGASKETQYF
>.|TRBJ1-1|.|TRBV28
TGTGCCAGCAGTTTTGCATTGAGTGGGAACACTGAAGCTTTCTTT
CASSFALSGNTEAFF
>.|TRBJ2-7|.|TRBV29-1
TGCAGCGTTAACTACGAGCAGTACTTC
CSVNYEQYF
>.|TRBJ1-6|.|TRBV4-3
TGCGCCAGCAGCCAAATAACCGTAAATTCACCCCTCCACTTT
CASSQITVNSPLHF
>.|TRBJ2-1|many|TRBV13
TGTGCCAGCAGACGCGCCGGGGGCAACAATGAGCAGTTCTTC
CASRRAGGNNEQFF
>TRBD2|TRBJ2-2|once|TRBV5-1
TGCGCCAGCAGCCACTCGGGACTAGCGGGGGGTTACACCGGGGAGCTGTTTTTT
CASSHSGLAGGYTGELFF
>.|TRBJ1-6|.|TRBV28
TGTGCCAGCAGTTCCCTCAGTGAGGGGGATCACTCACCCCTCCACTTT
CASSSLSEGDHSPLHF
>.|TRBJ2-1|.|TRBV18
TGTGCCAGCTCAGAGCTGCAGGGGTTTGAGGCTGAGCAGTTCTTC
CASSELQGFEAEQFF
>.|TRBJ1-1|.|TRBV25-1
TGTGCCAGCGGTTTGACAGCGAACACTGAAGCTTTCTTT
CASGLTANTEAFF
>TRBD1|TRBJ1-1|.|TRBV4-1
TGCGCCAGCAGTCCCGGGACAGGGGGCTGGGACACTGAAGCTTTCTTT
CASSPGTGGWDTEAFF
>.|TRBJ2-7|.|TRBV20-1
TGCAGTGCTAGTGGCGGCGAGCAGTACTTC
CSASGGEQYF
>TRBD2|TRBJ2-7|.|TRBV5-1
TGCGCCAGCAGCCCAACTAGCGGGGCTGCCTACGAGCAGTACTTC
CASSPTSGAAYEQYF
>.|TRBJ1-5|.|TRBV9
TGTGCCAGCAGCGTAGACGGGAATAGCAATCAGCCCCAGCATTTT
CASSVDGNSNQPQHF
>TRBD1|TRBJ1-5|.|TRBV4-1
TGCGCCAGCAGCCAAACAGGGGACCCCAGCAATCAGCCCCAGCATTTT
CASSQTGDPSNQPQHF
>.|TRBJ2-2|few|TRBV4-1
TGCGCCAGCAGCCACGAGGCGGATGGCACCGGGGAGCTGTTTTTT
CASSHEADGTGELFF
>.|TRBJ2-7|once|TRBV2
TGTGCCAGCAGTTCCGAGGATTTC
CASSSEDF
>.|TRBJ2-2|.|TRBV29-1
TGCAGCGTGAATGGGAGGACGAACACCGGGGAGCTGTTTTTT
CSVNGRTNTGELFF
>TRBD1|TRBJ2-2|.|TRBV5-5
TGTGCCAGCAGCTTGGGGGACAGGGAATCCGGGGAGCTGTTTTTT
CASSLGDRESGELFF
>TRBD1|TRBJ2-7|.|TRBV11-2
TGTGCCAGCAGCTTAACTGGGACAGGGCCAAACGAGCAGTACTTC
CASSLTGTGPNEQYF
>.|TRBJ2-4|.|TRBV15
TGTGCCACCAGCATCAGGGACGGCGCAAACATTCAGTACTTC
CATSIRDGANIQYF